This T cell receptor (beta chain) was observed in a study of blood T cell repertoires in COVID-19. About the research overall: There were acute and convalescent COVID-19 samples, and they came from the United States, Italy and Spain. T cells, B-cell-depleted T cells, or PBMCs provided the cDNA or gDNA that served as material.

How the authors handled the data: The authors estimated nucleated cell counts from reference gene primer amplification. Produced via immunoSEQ multiplex PCR; TCRdb's table is partial and in-frame only. V, J and clone size are taken as reported in that table, and D and trimming were inferred from the DNA itself. The sample holds roughly 60,000 clones, around four fifths seen once. Trimming took off 2 bases at V and 9 bases at J, with 8 bases between the two ends. The CDR3 loop spans 13 amino acids. CDR1 and CDR2 (germline): SGHTA, FQGNSA. Sample: peripheral blood. This chain uses TRBV7-2 with TRBJ1-6, with no clear D. The receptor's source is an elderly woman with acute or convalescent COVID-19. The CDR3 loop is CASSLQARSPLHF. Written as DNA, the CDR3 is TGTGCCAGCAGCTTACAAGCGCGTTCACCCCTCCACTTT.